One and the same sample provided the 8 T cell receptor beta chains below, sequenced in a study of breast tumors, draining lymph nodes, adjacent tissues. One entry per CDR3 protein, called by TCRdb with MiXCR from the multiplex PCR reads. In the table there are some 100,000 distinct CDR3 sequences, 21% of which are singletons. Axillary draining lymph nodes of breast cancer patients supplied the node samples. Sequencing input: axillary lymph node tissue. Source of these receptors: a female donor with breast cancer. Some clones in this sample may be carry-over from other donors' samples.

V and J are TRBV27 and TRBJ2-5; 15 nucleotides match TRBD2. The CDR3 extends over 16 amino acids. Per the germline V gene, CDR1 is MNHEY and CDR2 is SMNVEV (reference sequence). V lost 2 bases, J lost 8 bases, and 6 bases stayed unmatched. CDR3 in DNA: TGTGCCAGCAGTTTACAGGGACTAGCGGGAGGTGGAACCCAGTACTTC. This translates into CASSLQGLAGGGTQYF.

This clonotype was found many times. The chain carries TRBV11-2 and TRBJ1-5, with 9 bases aligning to TRBD1. Trimming at V came to 5 bases and at J to 2 bases, leaving 10 bases not matched to a gene. This CDR3 spans 17 amino acids. Germline V gene sequence: CDR1 SGHAT, CDR2 FQNNGV. CDR3 bases: TGTGCCAGCAGCACCGGGACAGGGAGGTGGGGCAATCAGCCCCAGCATTTT. Translated, it gives CASSTGTGRWGNQPQHF.

This clonotype was counted ten times or more. A read error may account for a junction end that differs from germline. The chain carries TRBV5-1 and TRBJ2-3; D is undetermined. The CDR3 spans 12 residues. Germline values: CDR1 SGHRS, CDR2 YFSETQ. The CDR3 sequence: CTSSLNGDTQYF. The CDR3 coding sequence is TGCACCAGCAGCTTGAATGGAGATACGCAGTATTTT.

This clonotype was seen a few times. The chain joins TRBV18 to TRBJ2-7; 13 nucleotides align to TRBD2. This CDR3 has 15 residues. After removal of 3 bases from V and 6 bases from J, the junction contained 5 bases not matched to a gene. Germline V gene sequence: CDR1 KGHSH, CDR2 LQKENI. The CDR3 sequence is CASSPRGLAGREQYF. DNA for the CDR3: TGTGCCAGCTCACCCAGGGGACTAGCGGGACGCGAGCAGTACTTC.

With regard to this clonotype: The CDR3 ends on some other residue instead of the conserved phenylalanine or tryptophan, so this is likely a read error. The chain carries TRBV5-5 and TRBJ2-3; D gene unclear. This CDR3 has 22 amino acids. Per the germline V gene, CDR1 is SGHKS and CDR2 is YYEKEE (reference sequence). The germline V and J ends were trimmed by 0 bases and 7 bases, with 36 bases remaining between them. CDR3 residues: CASSLAVITLYSASDTQHTQYL. CDR3 sequence (DNA): TGTGCCAGCAGCTTGGCGGTTATAACTCTCTATTCTGCCAGCGATACACAGCATACGCAGTATTTG.

This clonotype came up many times. The rearrangement joins TRBV24-1 to TRBJ1-2; 9 nucleotides agree with TRBD1. There are 14 residues in the CDR3. J was trimmed by 4 bases and V by 4 bases; bases with no gene match: 3. The germline CDR1 and CDR2 sequences are KGHDR and SFDVKD. The CDR3 DNA follows: TGTGCCACCAGTGAGCGGGACAGGGCCTATGGCTACACCTTC. This sequence encodes CATSERDRAYGYTF.

The chain uses TRBV11-2 and TRBJ2-3; 12 bases agree with TRBD2. J was trimmed by 4 bases and V by 2 bases; bases with no gene match: 4. The CDR3 is 16 amino acids. The V gene's germline CDR1 is SGHAT and CDR2 FQNNGV. The CDR3 nucleotides read TGTGCCAGCAGCTTAAGGCTAGCGGGGGGGCCAGATACGCAGTATTTT. It yields the protein CASSLRLAGGPDTQYF.

In its sample, this clonotype was seen a few times. The chain is built from TRBV28 and TRBJ2-5; D remains unclear. The germline V gene encodes CDR1 MDHEN and CDR2 SYDVKM. The V end lost 7 bases, the J end lost 3 bases, and 15 bases lay between the germline ends. The CDR3 totals 14 residues. CDR3 sequence (DNA): TGTGCCAGCAAAAAAATGCGACTGGAAGAGACCCAGTACTTC. It specifies CASKKMRLEETQYF.